This T cell receptor (beta chain) appears in the sequencing data of a study of T cell repertoires in cytomegalovirus infection. Study as a whole: Indicated by public TCR beta signatures were CMV infection and matching HLA type.

TCRdb called the reads again in MiXCR, with one record for every CDR3 protein. The table includes more than 85,000 distinct CDR3 sequences, under 25% detected once. This clonotype showed up just a few times. After removal of 4 bases from V and 0 bases from J, the junction contained 3 bases not matched to a gene. The CDR3 runs 14 residues. CDR1 SGHVS and CDR2 FNYEAQ come from the germline V gene. This chain joins TRBV7-6 and TRBJ2-7; 7 bases agree with TRBD1. Sequences were obtained from CD8+ T cells from PBMCs. The TCR originated in a human donor in good health (CMV status not recorded). Some clones in this sample may be carry-over from other donors' samples. Here the CDR3 reads CASSSGQVSYEQYF. The CDR3 nucleotides read TGTGCCAGCAGCTCAGGACAGGTCTCCTACGAGCAGTACTTC. Drawing the rest from reference TRBV7-6 and TRBJ2-7, the complete variable domain is GAGVSQSPRYKVTKRGQDVALRCDPISGHVSLYWYRQALGQGPEFLTYFNYEAQQDKSGLPNDRFSAERPEGSISTLTIQRTEQRDSAMYRCASSSGQVSYEQYFGPGTRLTVT.